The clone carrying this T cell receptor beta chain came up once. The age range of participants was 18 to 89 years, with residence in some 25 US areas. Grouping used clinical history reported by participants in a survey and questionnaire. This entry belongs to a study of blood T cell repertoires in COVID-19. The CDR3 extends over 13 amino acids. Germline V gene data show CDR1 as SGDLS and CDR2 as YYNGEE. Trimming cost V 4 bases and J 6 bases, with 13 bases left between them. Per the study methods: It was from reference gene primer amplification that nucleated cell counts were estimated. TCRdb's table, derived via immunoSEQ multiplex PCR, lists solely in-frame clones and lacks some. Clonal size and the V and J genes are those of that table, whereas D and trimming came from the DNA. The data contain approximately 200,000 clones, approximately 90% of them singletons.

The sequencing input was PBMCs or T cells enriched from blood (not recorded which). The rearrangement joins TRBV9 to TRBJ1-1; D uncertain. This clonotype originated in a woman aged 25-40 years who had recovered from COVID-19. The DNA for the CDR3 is TGTGCCAGCAGCCCTCCCGGGGAGGCTGAAGCTTTCTTT. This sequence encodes CASSPPGEAEAFF. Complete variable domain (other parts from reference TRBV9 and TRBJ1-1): DSGVTQTPKHLITATGQRVTLRCSPRSGDLSVYWYQQSLDQGLQFLIQYYNGEERAKGNILERFSAQQFPDLHSELNLSSLELGDSALYFCASSPPGEAEAFFGQGTRLTVV.